This TCR beta chain was sequenced during a study of early T cells in non-severe SARS-CoV-2 infection. One entry per CDR3 protein results from TCRdb running MiXCR on the 5' RACE reads. The table records about 66,000 distinct CDR3 sequences, less than 9.5% of them present only once. Trimming cost V 4 bases and J 5 bases, with 12 bases left between them. There are 14 residues in the CDR3. The germline V gene has CDR1 SGHNT and CDR2 YENEEA. The rearrangement uses TRBV11-3 and TRBJ2-1, with D maybe TRBD2 (5 bases). The sequencing input was whole blood. This receptor was obtained from an adult who was a healthcare worker with PCR-confirmed SARS-CoV-2 infection or an uninfected control (not recorded which). DNA for the CDR3: TGTGCCAGCAGCTCGAAAGGGAGACACAATGAGCAGTTCTTC. Translated: CASSSKGRHNEQFF.